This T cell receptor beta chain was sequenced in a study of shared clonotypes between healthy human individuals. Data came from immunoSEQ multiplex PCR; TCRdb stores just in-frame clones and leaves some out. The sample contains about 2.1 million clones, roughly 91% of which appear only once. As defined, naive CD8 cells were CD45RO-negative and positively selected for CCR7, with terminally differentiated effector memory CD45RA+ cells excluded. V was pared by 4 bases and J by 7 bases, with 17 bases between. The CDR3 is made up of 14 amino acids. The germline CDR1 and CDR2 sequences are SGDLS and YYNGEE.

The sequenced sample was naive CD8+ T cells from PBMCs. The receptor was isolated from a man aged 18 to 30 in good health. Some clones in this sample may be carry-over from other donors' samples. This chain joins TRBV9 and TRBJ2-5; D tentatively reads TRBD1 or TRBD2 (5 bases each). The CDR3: CASSPYRGAGTQYF. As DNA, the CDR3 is TGTGCCAGCAGCCCCTATCGGGGCGCCGGGACCCAGTACTTC.